Below are 9 T cell receptor beta chains sequenced from a single sample in a study of T cell responses to AZD1222 COVID-19 vaccine. The data were produced by immunoSEQ multiplex PCR, yet TCRdb's version contains in-frame clones alone and is incomplete. The sample includes roughly 120,000 clones, roughly 86% of them seen just once. The sample consisted of peripheral blood, taken 28 days after the second AZD1222 dose. The receptors were gathered from an adult who received the AZD1222 COVID-19 vaccine.

This clone has a single count. This sample includes further DNA sequences coding for the same CDR3. CDR3 sequence reads: CASSVGGEETQYF. The CDR3 bases are TGTGCCAGCAGCGTAGGCGGGGAAGAGACCCAGTACTTC. The chain joins TRBV9 to TRBJ2-5; maybe TRBD2 (6 bases). CDR1 is SGDLS and CDR2 is YYNGEE in the germline V gene. CDR3 length: 13 amino acids. V lost 0 bases and J 3 bases, leaving 6 bases between the germline ends.

The genes are TRBV6-5 and TRBJ1-5; D is perhaps TRBD1 (6 bases). Trimming shortened V by 0 bases and J by 2 bases, and 11 bases separated the two germline ends. Germline V CDR1 and CDR2: MNHEY, SVGAGI. This CDR3 contains 16 residues. CDR3 in amino acids: CASSYSGGPGNQPQHF. CDR3 nucleotides: TGTGCCAGCAGTTACTCGGGGGGGCCGGGCAATCAGCCCCAGCATTTT.

V and J are TRBV29-1 and TRBJ2-7; TRBD1 aligns across 7 bases. The junction had 16 bases not matched to a gene; V was cut back by 5 bases and J by 6 bases. The CDR3 is 15 residues long. The germline V gene encodes CDR1 SQVTM and CDR2 ANQGSEA. The CDR3, as DNA: TGCAGCGTTCGTAACAGGGGCGAACCGAGCTTCGAGCAGTACTTC. It yields the protein CSVRNRGEPSFEQYF.

The J gene is TRBJ2-5, the V gene TRBV4-2; 11 nucleotides line up with TRBD2. The CDR3 has 16 amino acids. CDR1 LGHNA and CDR2 YNFKEQ come from the germline V gene. Trimming cost V 1 base and J 6 bases; bases outside gene matches: 7. The CDR3 here is CASSQGLAGGLKTQYF. DNA for the CDR3: TGTGCCAGCAGCCAAGGTTTAGCGGGGGGGCTAAAGACCCAGTACTTC.

In the case of this clone: The junction departs from the called germline gene at one end, perhaps through a read error. The rearrangement uses TRBV4-2 and TRBJ1-2, with no clear D. Germline loops: CDR1 LGHNA, CDR2 YNFKEQ. The CDR3 extends over 13 amino acids. CDR3 in amino acids: CASSRWEHYGYTF. DNA for the CDR3: TGTGCCAGTAGCCGATGGGAGCACTATGGCTACACCTTC.

The V and J genes are TRBV2 and TRBJ1-1; D is possibly TRBD1 (5 bases). The V end was cut by 4 bases, the J end by 10 bases, with 10 bases between. The germline V gene has CDR1 SNHLY and CDR2 FYNNEI. The CDR3 loop spans 11 amino acids. Here the CDR3 DNA reads TGTGCCAGCAGTGCTCGGGGGAGAGCTTTCTTT. Translating gives CASSARGRAFF.

This clone occurred once. The chain recombines TRBV6-2 or TRBV6-3 with TRBJ1-5, with 11 bases aligning to TRBD1. J lost 3 bases, V lost 5 bases, and 3 bases had no gene match. The CDR3 totals 15 residues. CDR1 is MNHEY, CDR2 SVGEGT, per germline. CDR3: CASSRTGGLNQPQHF. CDR3 coding DNA: TGTGCCAGCAGTAGGACAGGGGGCCTCAATCAGCCCCAGCATTTT.

The chain employs TRBV7-6 and TRBJ2-3; D unresolved. Trimming cost V 1 base and J 2 bases, with 10 bases left between them. The CDR3 is made up of 15 amino acids. Germline V gives CDR1 SGHVS, CDR2 FNYEAQ. The CDR3 loop is CASSLGAHNTDTQYF. The CDR3 coding sequence is TGTGCCAGCAGCTTAGGGGCCCATAACACAGATACGCAGTATTTT.

This chain connects TRBV10-2 to TRBJ2-3; 8 positions match TRBD2. With 7 bases clipped from V and 3 bases from J, the junction kept 6 bases outside the gene matches. Per the germline V gene, CDR1 is WSHSY and CDR2 is SAAADI. This CDR3 is 14 amino acids long. The CDR3 DNA reads TGCGCCAGCACAATGTCGGGGGGGACAGATACGCAGTATTTT. Its protein product is CASTMSGGTDTQYF.